The source of this T cell receptor (beta chain) is a study of cytomegalovirus exposure and HLA in healthy donors. Repertoires were generated with immunoSEQ multiplex PCR, while TCRdb's copy carries only in-frame clones and drops some. The profile shows roughly 100,000 clones, 85% to 95% of them singletons. Study results and limitations: Altogether, more than 150 TCR beta chains were recorded as cytomegalovirus-associated.

Concerning this clone: Its antigen is unknown.

The sample was PBMCs. This receptor was identified in a young woman in good health and CMV-seronegative.

CDR3 in amino acids: CASREGGETQYF. CDR3 bases: TGTGCCAGCCGGGAGGGGGGAGAGACCCAGTACTTC. V usage is TRBV27 and J usage is TRBJ2-5; 8 bases line up with TRBD2. Germline CDR1 is MNHEY and CDR2 is SMNVEV (reference sequence). The CDR3 length is 12 residues. V gave up 8 bases and J gave up 4 bases; unmatched junction bases: 3.